A single sample gave rise to the 15 T cell receptor beta chains below, sequenced in a study of Ad26.COV2.S vaccination and SARS-CoV-2 variants (dated by TCRdb to the early 2020s). The time point label, read with the paper, signifies: individuals recovered from natural SARS-CoV-2 infection. The library was built by means of the immunoSEQ multiplex PCR assay. Here the immuneACCESS table is served through TCRdb, limited to in-frame sequences with V and J called. Missing clones are a known gap in these copies; in checked studies unresolved V genes cover under half, and the rest lacks a known reason. Recorded for this sample are just over 350,000 clones; about 91% of them occurred a single time. Together, the top ten hold 3% to 5% of the sample. The sample consisted of peripheral blood, taken after recovery from COVID-19. The receptors stem from a human donor who had recovered from COVID-19.

The V and J genes are TRBV9 and TRBJ1-1; 8 bases map to TRBD1. The germline V gene has CDR1 SGDLS and CDR2 YYNGEE. This CDR3 has 13 amino acids. V was pared by 4 bases and J by 5 bases, with 4 bases of the junction left unmatched. The CDR3 DNA reads as TGTGCCAGCAGCCCAGGGGGCTTGACTGAAGCTTTCTTT. It encodes CASSPGGLTEAFF.

The chain carries TRBV18 and TRBJ1-3; D not resolved. Per germline, CDR1 KGHSH and CDR2 LQKENI. The ends were cut back, 4 bases at V and 2 bases at J, with 9 bases in the middle. This CDR3 region has 14 residues. CDR3 DNA: TGTGCCAGCTCACGTCAGGCTACTGGAAACACCATATATTTT. Translating it yields CASSRQATGNTIYF.

The rearrangement uses TRBV2 and TRBJ1-2; D call uncertain. Trimming removed 3 bases from V and 4 bases from J, with 9 bases in between. The CDR3 sequence is 13 residues long. Germline V gives CDR1 SNHLY, CDR2 FYNNEI. This CDR3 reads CASSDAASYGYTF. CDR3 DNA sequence: TGTGCCAGCAGTGATGCTGCCAGCTATGGCTACACCTTC.

V gene TRBV27 combines with J gene TRBJ1-5, with unresolved D. V dropped 6 bases and J dropped 6 bases, with 12 bases sitting between them. This CDR3 spans 13 amino acids. Germline CDR1 is MNHEY and CDR2 is SMNVEV (reference sequence). CDR3 DNA: TGTGCCAGCAGATCAGGCGTGGGTCAGCCCCAGCATTTT. As protein: CASRSGVGQPQHF.

The chain couples TRBV3-1 (or the pseudogene TRBV3-2) to TRBJ2-7; no firm D call. This CDR3 is built from 15 residues. From germline, CDR1 is LGHDT and CDR2 YNNKEL (reference sequence). V was cut by 1 base and J by 3 bases, with 13 bases left in between. DNA of the CDR3: TGTGCCAGCAGCCAAGGATGGCGGCCGGACTACGAGCAGTACTTC. Translating gives CASSQGWRPDYEQYF.

The V gene is TRBV4-3, the J gene TRBJ2-5, with D uncertain. Germline lookup yields CDR1 LGHNA and CDR2 YSLEER. Trimming stripped 0 bases from V and 2 bases from J, with 7 bases between. The CDR3 has 14 amino acids. This CDR3 reads CASSQDSSQETQYF. The CDR3 DNA follows: TGCGCCAGCAGCCAAGATAGCTCTCAAGAGACCCAGTACTTC.

The V and J genes are TRBV2 and TRBJ1-2, with D maybe TRBD1 (6 bases). Germline CDR1 and CDR2: SNHLY and FYNNEI. The CDR3 spans 14 residues. Between the trimmed V and J ends, which lost 6 bases and 7 bases, there was a span of 18 bases. CDR3 coding DNA: TGTGCCAGCAGCGCCCTTACGGGGGCGGGTGGCTACACCTTC. Translation gives CASSALTGAGGYTF. The variable domain in full, with the rest retrieved from reference TRBV2 and TRBJ1-2, is EPEVTQTPSHQVTQMGQEVILRCVPISNHLYFYWYRQILGQKVEFLVSFYNNEISEKSEIFDDQFSVERPDGSNFTLKIRSTKLEDSAMYFCASSALTGAGGYTFGSGTRLTVV.

The J gene is TRBJ2-2, the V gene TRBV19, with TRBD1 identical over 7 bases. Germline values: CDR1 LNHDA, CDR2 SQIVND (reference sequence). The CDR3 is made up of 16 amino acids. V lost 2 bases, J lost 3 bases, and 6 bases stayed unmatched. The CDR3 sequence is CASSITGQGDTGELFF. CDR3 DNA sequence: TGTGCCAGTAGTATAACGGGCCAGGGGGACACCGGGGAGCTGTTTTTT.

This rearrangement joins TRBV20-1 to TRBJ2-1; TRBD2 matches at 10 bases. Germline V lookup: CDR1 DFQATT, CDR2 SNEGSKA (reference sequence). J lost 3 bases, V lost 3 bases, and 8 bases had no gene match. This CDR3 has 16 amino acids. The DNA for the CDR3 is TGCAGTGCTAGTTGGGTAGCGGGGGGCTTCTACAATGAGCAGTTCTTC. As protein: CSASWVAGGFYNEQFF.

This clone was observed a single time. This chain links TRBV6-5 with TRBJ1-2; perhaps TRBD1 as D (6 bases). The CDR3 totals 13 residues. In germline, CDR1 is MNHEY, CDR2 SVGAGI. V lost 7 bases and J lost 2, with 11 bases in between. CDR3 protein: CASKDSRNYGYTF. DNA for the CDR3: TGTGCCAGCAAGGACAGCCGGAACTATGGCTACACCTTC.

This rearrangement joins TRBV6-5 to TRBJ2-1; a weak D match, TRBD1 (5 bases). CDR1 is MNHEY, CDR2 SVGAGI, per germline. V lost 6 bases, J lost 5 bases, and 8 bases lay in between. The CDR3 sequence is 12 residues long. The CDR3 region is CASSDRDNEQFF. CDR3 bases: TGTGCCAGCAGCGACAGAGACAATGAGCAGTTCTTC.

The V call is TRBV5-6, the J call TRBJ1-1; no clear D. Germline-derived CDR1 and CDR2 are SGHDT and YYEEEE. The V end was cut by 4 bases, the J end by 1 base, with 11 bases between. The CDR3 has 14 residues. CDR3 in amino acids: CASSPVMANTEAFF. CDR3 coding DNA: TGTGCCAGCAGCCCGGTGATGGCGAACACTGAAGCTTTCTTT.

The chain carries TRBV6-5 and TRBJ2-7; 7 positions agree with TRBD1. Germline CDR1 reads MNHEY; CDR2 reads SVGAGI. J was trimmed by 1 base and V by 0 bases; bases with no gene match: 3. The CDR3 sequence is 15 residues long. CDR3 in DNA: TGTGCCAGCAGTTACTCGTGGACAGGTTCCTACGAGCAGTACTTC. This gives the protein CASSYSWTGSYEQYF.

The chain uses TRBV27 and TRBJ1-4; 8 positions agree with TRBD1. Germline V gene data show CDR1 as MNHEY and CDR2 as SMNVEV (reference sequence). CDR3 length: 16 amino acids. Trimming at V came to 3 bases and at J to 3 bases, leaving 6 bases not matched to a gene. The CDR3 DNA reads as TGTGCCAGCAGTTTCTGGGCGACAGGGGCTAATGAAAAACTGTTTTTT. Translating gives CASSFWATGANEKLFF.

The chain uses TRBV6-1 and TRBJ2-4; D is perhaps TRBD2 (6 bases). The CDR3 runs 15 residues. Germline CDR1 is MNHNS and CDR2 is SASEGT. Trimming left V 2 bases short and J 9 bases short, with 17 bases between. Written as DNA, the CDR3 is TGTGCCAGCAGTGAAAGCCAGGGAGGTATCGGCATTCAGTACTTC. Amino acid sequence: CASSESQGGIGIQYF.